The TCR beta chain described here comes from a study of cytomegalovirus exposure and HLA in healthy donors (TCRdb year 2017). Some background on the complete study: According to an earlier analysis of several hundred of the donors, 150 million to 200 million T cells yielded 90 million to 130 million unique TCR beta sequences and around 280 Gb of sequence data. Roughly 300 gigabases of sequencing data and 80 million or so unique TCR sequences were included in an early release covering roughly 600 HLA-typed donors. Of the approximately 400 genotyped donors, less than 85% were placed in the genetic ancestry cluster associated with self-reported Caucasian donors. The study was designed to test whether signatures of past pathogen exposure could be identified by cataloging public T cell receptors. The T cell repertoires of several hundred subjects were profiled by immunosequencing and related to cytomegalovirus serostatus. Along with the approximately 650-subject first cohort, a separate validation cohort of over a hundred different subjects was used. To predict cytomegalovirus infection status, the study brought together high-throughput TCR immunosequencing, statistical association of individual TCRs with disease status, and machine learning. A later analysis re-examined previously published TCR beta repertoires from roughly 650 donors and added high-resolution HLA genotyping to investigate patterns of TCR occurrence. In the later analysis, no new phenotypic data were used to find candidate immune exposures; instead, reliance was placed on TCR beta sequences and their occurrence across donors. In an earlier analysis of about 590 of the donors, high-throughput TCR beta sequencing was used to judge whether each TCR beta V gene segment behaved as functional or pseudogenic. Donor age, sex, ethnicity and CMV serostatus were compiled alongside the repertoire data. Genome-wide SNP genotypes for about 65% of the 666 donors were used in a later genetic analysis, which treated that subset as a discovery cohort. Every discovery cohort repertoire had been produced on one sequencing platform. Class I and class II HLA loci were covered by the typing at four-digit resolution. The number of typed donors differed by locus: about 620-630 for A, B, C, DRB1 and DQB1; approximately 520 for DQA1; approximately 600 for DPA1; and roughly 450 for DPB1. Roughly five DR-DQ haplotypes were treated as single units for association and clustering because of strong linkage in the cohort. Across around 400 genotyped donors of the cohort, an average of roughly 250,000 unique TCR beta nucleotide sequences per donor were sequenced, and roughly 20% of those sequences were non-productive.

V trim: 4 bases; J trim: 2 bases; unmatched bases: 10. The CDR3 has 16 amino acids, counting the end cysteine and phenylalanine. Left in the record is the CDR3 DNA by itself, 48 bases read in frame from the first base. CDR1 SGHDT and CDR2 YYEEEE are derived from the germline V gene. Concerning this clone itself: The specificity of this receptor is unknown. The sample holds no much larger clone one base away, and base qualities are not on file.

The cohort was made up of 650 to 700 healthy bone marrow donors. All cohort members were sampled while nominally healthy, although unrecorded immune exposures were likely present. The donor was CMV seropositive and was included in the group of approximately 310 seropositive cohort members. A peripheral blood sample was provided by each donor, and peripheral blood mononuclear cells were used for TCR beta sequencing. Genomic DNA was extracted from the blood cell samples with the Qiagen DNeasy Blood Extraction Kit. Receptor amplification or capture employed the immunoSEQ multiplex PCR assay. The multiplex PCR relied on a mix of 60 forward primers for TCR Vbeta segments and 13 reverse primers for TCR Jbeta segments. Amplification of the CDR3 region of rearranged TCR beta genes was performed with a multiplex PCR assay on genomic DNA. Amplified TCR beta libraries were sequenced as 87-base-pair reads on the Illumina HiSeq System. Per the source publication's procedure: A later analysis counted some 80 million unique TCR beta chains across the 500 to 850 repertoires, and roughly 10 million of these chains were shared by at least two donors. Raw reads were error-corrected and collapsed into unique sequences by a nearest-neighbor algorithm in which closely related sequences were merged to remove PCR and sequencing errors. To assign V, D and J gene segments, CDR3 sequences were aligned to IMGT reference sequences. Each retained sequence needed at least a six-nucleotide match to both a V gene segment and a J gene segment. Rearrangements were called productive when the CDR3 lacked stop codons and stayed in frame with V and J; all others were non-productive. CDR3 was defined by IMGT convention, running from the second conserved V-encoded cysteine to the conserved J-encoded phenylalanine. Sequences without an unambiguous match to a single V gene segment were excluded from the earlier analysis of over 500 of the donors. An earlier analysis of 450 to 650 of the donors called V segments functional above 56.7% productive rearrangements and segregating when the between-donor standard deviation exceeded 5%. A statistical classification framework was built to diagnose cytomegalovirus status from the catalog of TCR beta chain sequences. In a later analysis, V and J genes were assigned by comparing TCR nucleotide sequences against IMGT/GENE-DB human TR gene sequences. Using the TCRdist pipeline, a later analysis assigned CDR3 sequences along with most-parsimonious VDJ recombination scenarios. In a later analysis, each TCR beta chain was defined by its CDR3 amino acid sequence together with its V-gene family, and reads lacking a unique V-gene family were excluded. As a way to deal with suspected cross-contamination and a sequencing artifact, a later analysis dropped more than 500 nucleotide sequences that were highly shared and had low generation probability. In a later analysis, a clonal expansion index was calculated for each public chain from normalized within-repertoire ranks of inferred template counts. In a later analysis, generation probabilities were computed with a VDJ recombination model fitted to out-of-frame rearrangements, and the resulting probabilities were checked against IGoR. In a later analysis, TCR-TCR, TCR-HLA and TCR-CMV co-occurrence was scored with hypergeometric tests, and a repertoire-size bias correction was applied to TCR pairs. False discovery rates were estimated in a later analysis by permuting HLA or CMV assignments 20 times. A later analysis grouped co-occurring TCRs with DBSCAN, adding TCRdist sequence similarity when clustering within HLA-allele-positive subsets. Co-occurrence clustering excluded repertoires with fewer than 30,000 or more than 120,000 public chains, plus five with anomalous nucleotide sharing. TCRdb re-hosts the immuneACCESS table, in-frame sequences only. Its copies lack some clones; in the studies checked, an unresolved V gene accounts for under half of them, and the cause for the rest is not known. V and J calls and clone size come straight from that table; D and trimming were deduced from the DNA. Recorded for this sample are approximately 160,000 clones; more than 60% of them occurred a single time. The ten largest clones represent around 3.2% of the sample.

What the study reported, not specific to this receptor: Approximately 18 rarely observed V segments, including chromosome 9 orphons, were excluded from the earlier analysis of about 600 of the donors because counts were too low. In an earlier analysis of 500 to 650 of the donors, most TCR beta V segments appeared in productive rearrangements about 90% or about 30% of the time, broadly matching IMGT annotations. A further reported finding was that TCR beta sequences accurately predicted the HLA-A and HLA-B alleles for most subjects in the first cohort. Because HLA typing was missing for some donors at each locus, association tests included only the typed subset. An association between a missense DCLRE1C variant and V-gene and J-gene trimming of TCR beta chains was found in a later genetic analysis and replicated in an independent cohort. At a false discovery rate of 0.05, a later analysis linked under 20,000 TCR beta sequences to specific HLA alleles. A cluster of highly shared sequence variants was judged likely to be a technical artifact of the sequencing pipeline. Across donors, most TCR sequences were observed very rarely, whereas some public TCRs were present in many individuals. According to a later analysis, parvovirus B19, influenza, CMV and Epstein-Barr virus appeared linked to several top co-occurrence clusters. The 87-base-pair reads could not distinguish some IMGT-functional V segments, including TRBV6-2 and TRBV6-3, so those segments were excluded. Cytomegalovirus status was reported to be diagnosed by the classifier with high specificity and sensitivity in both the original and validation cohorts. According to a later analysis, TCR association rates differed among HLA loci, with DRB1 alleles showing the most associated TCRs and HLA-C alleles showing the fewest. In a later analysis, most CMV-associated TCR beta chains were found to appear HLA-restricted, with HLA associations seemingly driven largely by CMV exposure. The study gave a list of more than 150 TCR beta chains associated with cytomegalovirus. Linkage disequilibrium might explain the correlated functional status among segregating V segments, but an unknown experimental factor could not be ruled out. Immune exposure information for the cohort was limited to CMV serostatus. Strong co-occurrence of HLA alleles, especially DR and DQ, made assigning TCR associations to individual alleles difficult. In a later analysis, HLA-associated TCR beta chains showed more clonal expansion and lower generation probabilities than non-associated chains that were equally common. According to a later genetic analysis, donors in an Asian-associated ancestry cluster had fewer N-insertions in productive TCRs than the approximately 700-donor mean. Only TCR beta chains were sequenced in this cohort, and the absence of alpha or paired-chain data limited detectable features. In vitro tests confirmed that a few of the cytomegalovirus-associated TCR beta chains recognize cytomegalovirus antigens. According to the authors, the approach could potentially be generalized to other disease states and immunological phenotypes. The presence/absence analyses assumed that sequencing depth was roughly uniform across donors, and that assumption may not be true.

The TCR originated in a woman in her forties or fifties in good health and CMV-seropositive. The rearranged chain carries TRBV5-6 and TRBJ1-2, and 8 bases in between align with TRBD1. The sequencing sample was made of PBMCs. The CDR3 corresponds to CASSPYPGTGNYGYTF. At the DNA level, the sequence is TGTGCCAGCAGCCCATACCCCGGGACAGGAAACTATGGCTACACCTTC. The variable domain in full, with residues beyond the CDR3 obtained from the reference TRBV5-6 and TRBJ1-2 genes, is DAGVTQSPTHLIKTRGQQVTLRCSPKSGHDTVSWYQQALGQGPQFIFQYYEEEERQRGNFPDRFSGHQFPNYSSELNVNALLLGDSALYLCASSPYPGTGNYGYTFGSGTRLTVV.